This entry lists 12 T cell receptor beta chains sequenced from one sample in a study of cytomegalovirus exposure and HLA in healthy donors (dated by TCRdb to about 2017). The library was produced with the immunoSEQ multiplex PCR assay. TCRdb retrieved this table from immuneACCESS and kept in-frame rearrangements only. Not all clones are present; in checked studies, unresolved V genes account for under half, and no reason is known for the remainder. The sample includes 85,000 to 120,000 clones, with approximately 94% observed a single time. The ten largest account for 0.89% of the sample. Sample: PBMCs. The receptors come from a woman under 30 in good health and CMV-seronegative.

This clone came up once. This chain connects TRBV4-1 to TRBJ2-7, with D tentatively TRBD1 (6 bases). CDR1 and CDR2 from the germline V gene are MGHRA and YSYEKL. V was cut by 2 bases and J by 5 bases, with 16 bases left in between. The CDR3 is made up of 15 amino acids. Here the CDR3 DNA reads TGCGCCAGCAGCCAAAGTGTAACAGGGTTTAACGAGCAGTACTTC. Encoded protein: CASSQSVTGFNEQYF.

V is TRBV12-5 and J is TRBJ1-1, with 9 nucleotides matching TRBD1. Germline V gene lookup returns CDR1 LGHNT and CDR2 FRNRAP. Unmatched junction bases numbered 4, after V lost 5 bases and J lost 3 bases. This CDR3 region has 14 residues. The CDR3 DNA follows: TGTGCTAGTGGTCCCCGGACAGGGGACACTGAAGCTTTCTTT. Translated, it gives CASGPRTGDTEAFF.

This sequence joins TRBV29-1 and TRBJ1-1, with 7 bases identical to TRBD1. The germline CDR1 and CDR2 sequences are SQVTM and ANQGSEA. The CDR3 totals 15 residues. Trimming at V came to 6 bases and at J to 1 base, leaving 11 bases not matched to a gene. The CDR3: CSVVQGETGNTEAFF. Written as DNA, the CDR3 is TGCAGCGTCGTTCAGGGGGAGACAGGGAACACTGAAGCTTTCTTT.

This chain joins TRBV5-1 and TRBJ2-7, with D tentatively TRBD1 (5 bases). The CDR3 extends over 14 amino acids. From germline, CDR1 is SGHRS and CDR2 YFSETQ. The V gene lost 4 bases and the J gene lost 7 bases, with 18 bases spanning the gap. CDR3: CASSGARAQGEQYF. The CDR3, as DNA: TGCGCCAGCAGCGGGGCCAGGGCCCAGGGAGAGCAGTACTTC.

The chain links TRBV4-3 to TRBJ1-3, with 8 bases aligning to TRBD1. Trimming at V came to 5 bases and at J to 2 bases, leaving 14 bases not matched to a gene. The CDR3 covers 18 residues. In germline, CDR1 is LGHNA, CDR2 YSLEER. CDR3 protein: CASSSDRVGKSAGNTIYF. As DNA, the CDR3 is TGCGCCAGCAGCTCGGACAGGGTCGGGAAGAGTGCTGGAAACACCATATATTTT.

The rearrangement links TRBV10-1 to TRBJ2-7; perhaps TRBD1 as D (5 bases). The CDR3 extends over 12 amino acids. Germline CDR1 WNHNN, CDR2 SYGVQD (reference sequence). The V gene lost 4 bases and the J gene lost 2 bases, with 6 bases spanning the gap. CDR3 protein: CASSGGTYEQYF. The DNA for the CDR3 is TGCGCCAGCAGTGGGGGCACCTACGAGCAGTACTTC.

The chain is built from TRBV29-1 and TRBJ2-3; 11 nucleotides line up with TRBD2. The trim removed 4 bases at V and 5 bases at J, leaving 8 bases unmatched. This CDR3 is built from 15 residues. Germline loops: CDR1 SQVTM, CDR2 ANQGSEA. The chain's CDR3 is CSVGVSGGARDTQYF. The CDR3 DNA is TGCAGCGTTGGCGTTAGCGGGGGGGCCAGAGATACGCAGTATTTT.

The chain joins TRBV14 to TRBJ2-5; 13 nucleotides match TRBD2. J lost 6 bases, V lost 5 bases, and 3 bases had no gene match. The CDR3 contains 14 residues. Germline V CDR1 and CDR2: SGHDN, FVKESK. The chain's CDR3 is CASSKTSGRKTQYF. CDR3 bases: TGTGCCAGCAGCAAGACTAGCGGGAGGAAGACCCAGTACTTC.

This chain connects TRBV10-2 to TRBJ2-1, with no clear D. The ends were cut back, 7 bases at V and 10 bases at J, with 11 bases in the middle. Germline V gene sequence: CDR1 WSHSY, CDR2 SAAADI. The CDR3 contains 11 residues. Here the CDR3 reads CASTDSREQFF. The CDR3 region has the DNA TGCGCCAGCACCGACTCCCGGGAGCAGTTCTTC.

The V gene is TRBV13, the J gene TRBJ2-1; 12 bases are shared with TRBD2. The CDR3 runs 17 residues. The ends lost 1 base at V and 6 bases at J; junction bases unmatched: 7. Germline V gene data show CDR1 as PRHDT and CDR2 as FYEKMQ (reference sequence). The CDR3 DNA reads as TGTGCCAGCAGCTTAGACCCCCTAGCGGGGGGGCGCAATGAGCAGTTCTTC. Encoded protein: CASSLDPLAGGRNEQFF.

Here the CDR3 reads CASSPWASGSYEQFF. CDR3 DNA: TGTGCCAGCTCCCCCTGGGCTAGCGGGAGCTATGAGCAGTTCTTC. The chain employs TRBV6-4 and TRBJ2-1, with 10 bases lining up with TRBD2. Germline V gives CDR1 MRHNA, CDR2 SNTAGT. The CDR3 has 15 residues. Trimming took 8 bases from V and 8 from J; bases not matched to a gene: 12.

The chain recombines TRBV5-1 with TRBJ1-1; 8 bases map to TRBD1. With 4 bases clipped from V and 1 base from J, the junction kept 9 bases outside the gene matches. The CDR3 totals 16 residues. The germline gives CDR1 SGHRS, CDR2 YFSETQ. This CDR3 is CASSAGTGARNTEAFF. CDR3 nucleotide sequence: TGCGCCAGCAGCGCGGGGACAGGTGCTCGGAACACTGAAGCTTTCTTT. The entire variable domain, with the rest obtained from reference TRBV5-1 and TRBJ1-1, is as follows: KAGVTQTPRYLIKTRGQQVTLSCSPISGHRSVSWYQQTPGQGLQFLFEYFSETQRNKGNFPGRFSGRQFSNSRSEMNVSTLELGDSALYLCASSAGTGARNTEAFFGQGTRLTVV.